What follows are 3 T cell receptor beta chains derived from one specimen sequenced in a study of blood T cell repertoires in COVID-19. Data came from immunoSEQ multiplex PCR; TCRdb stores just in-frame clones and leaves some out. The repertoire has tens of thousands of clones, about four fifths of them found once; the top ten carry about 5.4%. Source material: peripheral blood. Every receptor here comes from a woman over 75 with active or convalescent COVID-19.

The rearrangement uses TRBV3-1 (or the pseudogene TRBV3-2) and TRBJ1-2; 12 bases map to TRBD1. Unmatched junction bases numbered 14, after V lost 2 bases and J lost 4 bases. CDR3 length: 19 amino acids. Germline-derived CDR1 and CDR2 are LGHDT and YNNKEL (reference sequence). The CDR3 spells CASSQPGLGQGARGYGYTF. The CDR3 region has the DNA TGTGCCAGCAGCCAACCTGGGTTGGGACAGGGGGCGCGAGGCTATGGCTACACCTTC.

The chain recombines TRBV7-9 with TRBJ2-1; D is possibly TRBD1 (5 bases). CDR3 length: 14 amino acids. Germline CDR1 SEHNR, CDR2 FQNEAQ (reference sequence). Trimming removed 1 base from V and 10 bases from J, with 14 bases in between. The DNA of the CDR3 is TGTGCCAGCAGCTTAGTCTGGCAGGGTCCGGAGCAGTTCTTC. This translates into CASSLVWQGPEQFF.

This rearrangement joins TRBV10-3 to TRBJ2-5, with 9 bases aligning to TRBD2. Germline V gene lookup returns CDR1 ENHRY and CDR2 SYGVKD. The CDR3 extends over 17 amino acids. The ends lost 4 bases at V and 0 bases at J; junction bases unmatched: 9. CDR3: CAISVNSGGQYQETQYF. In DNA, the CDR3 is TGTGCCATCAGTGTAAATAGCGGGGGCCAATACCAAGAGACCCAGTACTTC.